This TCR beta chain stems from a study of blood T cell repertoires in COVID-19. CDR3 length: 14 residues. Deletions cut 8 bases from V and 0 bases from J, with 8 bases between. Germline CDR1 reads MNHEY; CDR2 reads SVGAGI. The protocol was immunoSEQ multiplex PCR, while the TCRdb copy is restricted to in-frame clones and leaves out a portion. Of 150,000 to 200,000 clones listed, approximately 82% are singletons. The origin of this receptor is a human donor with acute or convalescent COVID-19. The donor label of this sample is uncertain. The chain couples TRBV6-5 to TRBJ2-6; the D gene is possibly TRBD2 (6 bases). Sequenced material: peripheral blood. The CDR3, as DNA: TGTGCCAGCTGGAGGGACTCTGGGGCCAACGTCCTGACTTTC. Translated, it gives CASWRDSGANVLTF.